The 27 T cell receptor beta chains below were found in one sample sequenced in a study of T cells after yellow fever vaccination. TCRdb re-called the 5' RACE reads through MiXCR, storing one row per CDR3 protein. Among about 500,000 distinct CDR3 sequences listed, less than 20% were seen once. The sample consisted of PBMCs, taken 5 days after the first yellow fever vaccination. Receptors originate from a man aged 18 to 29 who received the YFV17D yellow fever vaccine.

The chain uses TRBV4-3 and TRBJ2-7; TRBD2 aligns across 7 bases. CDR3 length: 15 amino acids. V gave up 3 bases and J gave up 2 bases; unmatched junction bases: 7. Germline CDR1 reads LGHNA; CDR2 reads YSLEER. CDR3 nucleotides: TGCGCCAGCAGCCAGGCTCGGACTAGAGCCTACGAGCAGTACTTC. As protein: CASSQARTRAYEQYF.

This clonotype was detected many times. The V gene is TRBV20-1, the J gene TRBJ1-5, with 10 nucleotides matching TRBD1. Germline V lookup: CDR1 DFQATT, CDR2 SNEGSKA (reference sequence). With 4 bases clipped from V and 4 bases from J, the junction kept 1 base outside the gene matches. This CDR3 comprises 13 residues. CDR3 region: CSAMGQGNQPQHF. The CDR3 bases are TGCAGTGCTATGGGACAGGGGAATCAGCCCCAGCATTTT.

This clonotype appeared many times. The chain combines TRBV18 with TRBJ1-1; D uncertain. The CDR3 extends over 12 amino acids. V lost 8 bases and J 2 bases, leaving 9 bases between the germline ends. The germline V gene encodes CDR1 KGHSH and CDR2 LQKENI. CDR3 region: CASSPSNTEAFF. DNA of the CDR3: TGTGCCAGCAGCCCCAGCAACACTGAAGCTTTCTTT.

The genes are TRBV5-1 and TRBJ2-7; the match to TRBD2 covers 8 bases. V trimming: 1 base; J trimming: 6 bases; junction bases outside the gene matches: 6. The germline gives CDR1 SGHRS, CDR2 YFSETQ. CDR3 length equals 14 residues. This chain's CDR3 is CASSLSAGVSEQYF. DNA of the CDR3: TGCGCCAGCAGCTTGTCAGCGGGGGTGTCCGAGCAGTACTTC.

The chain joins TRBV20-1 to TRBJ2-1; D possibly corresponds to TRBD1 (5 bases). CDR1 is DFQATT and CDR2 is SNEGSKA in the germline V gene (reference sequence). CDR3 length: 12 amino acids. With 6 bases removed from V and 6 bases from J, the gap between germline ends came to 12 bases. The CDR3 loop is CSAKGRFNEQFF. CDR3 DNA sequence: TGCAGTGCCAAGGGGCGCTTCAATGAGCAGTTCTTC.

This rearrangement joins TRBV20-1 to TRBJ2-1, with a weak D call TRBD1 (5 bases). Deletions cut 5 bases from V and 1 base from J, with 12 bases between. Germline loops: CDR1 DFQATT, CDR2 SNEGSKA (reference sequence). This CDR3 is built from 14 residues. The CDR3 DNA reads as TGCAGTGCTTACAGGAAAAGGTCCTACAATGAGCAGTTCTTC. Protein: CSAYRKRSYNEQFF.

The chain is built from TRBV20-1 and TRBJ1-6; a possible D gene is TRBD1 (5 bases). The CDR3 totals 13 residues. The V and J ends lost 3 bases and 10 bases respectively, with 13 bases between them. CDR1 is DFQATT and CDR2 is SNEGSKA in the germline V gene (reference sequence). CDR3 loop: CSASQGAESPLHF. The CDR3 nucleotides are TGCAGTGCTAGCCAGGGAGCGGAATCACCCCTCCACTTT.

The chain links TRBV30 to TRBJ1-2; unclear D gene. The ends were cut back, 4 bases at V and 1 base at J, with 10 bases in the middle. This CDR3 region has 13 residues. From germline, CDR1 is GTSNPN and CDR2 SVGIG (reference sequence). The CDR3 DNA sequence: TGTGCCTGGACCGTGGATGATAACTATGGCTACACCTTC. Translated, it gives CAWTVDDNYGYTF.

The gene calls are TRBV4-2 and TRBJ2-7; 8 bases are a match to TRBD2. With V trimmed by 8 bases and J by 7 bases, 10 bases remained unmatched. CDR1 is LGHNA and CDR2 is YNFKEQ in the germline V gene. The CDR3 has 13 residues. CDR3 protein: CASGPGGRLEQYF. Here the CDR3 DNA reads TGTGCCAGCGGGCCGGGGGGGCGTCTTGAGCAGTACTTC.

This clonotype occurred a few times. This chain connects TRBV29-1 to TRBJ2-2; the D is unclear. The CDR3 runs to 13 residues. The germline gives CDR1 SQVTM, CDR2 ANQGSEA. V was shortened by 6 bases and J by 0 bases, with 8 bases between the two germline ends. This chain's CDR3 is CSVETTNTGELFF. The CDR3 nucleotides read TGCAGCGTCGAGACAACGAACACCGGGGAGCTGTTTTTT.

This clonotype came up a few times. The rearrangement links TRBV6-2 or TRBV6-3 to TRBJ1-2, with D possibly being TRBD1 (5 bases). CDR1 is MNHEY, CDR2 SVGEGT, per germline. Trimming removed 8 bases at V and 6 bases at J, with 10 bases between. The CDR3 spans 11 residues. CDR3 coding DNA: TGTGCCAGCCGCTCGGGGGATGGCTACACCTTC. This sequence encodes CASRSGDGYTF.

This clonotype occurred many times. The chain couples TRBV5-1 to TRBJ2-7; 7 bases are a match to TRBD2. This CDR3 has 15 amino acids. The trim removed 3 bases at V and 0 bases at J, leaving 6 bases unmatched. The germline V gene has CDR1 SGHRS and CDR2 YFSETQ. This CDR3 is CASSSTGGTSYEQYF. DNA of the CDR3: TGCGCCAGCAGCTCGACGGGGGGAACCTCCTACGAGCAGTACTTC. The whole variable domain, remainder taken from reference TRBV5-1 and TRBJ2-7, is KAGVTQTPRYLIKTRGQQVTLSCSPISGHRSVSWYQQTPGQGLQFLFEYFSETQRNKGNFPGRFSGRQFSNSRSEMNVSTLELGDSALYLCASSSTGGTSYEQYFGPGTRLTVT.

This clonotype turned up a few times. This chain uses TRBV18 with TRBJ1-1; a possible D gene is TRBD1 (5 bases). CDR3 size: 16 residues. Trimming pared 3 bases from V and 5 bases from J, leaving 19 bases between. Per germline, CDR1 KGHSH and CDR2 LQKENI. In nucleotides, the CDR3 is TGTGCCAGCTCACCGTTCACCGAGGGGAGCGGGACTGAAGCTTTCTTT. This sequence encodes CASSPFTEGSGTEAFF.

The chain recombines TRBV20-1 with TRBJ2-3; tentatively, D is TRBD2 (5 bases). With 1 base removed from V and 4 bases from J, the gap between germline ends came to 15 bases. CDR3 size: 15 residues. Germline V gives CDR1 DFQATT, CDR2 SNEGSKA (reference sequence). CDR3 DNA sequence: TGCAGTGCTAGAGGACCGGCGGGTACAGCAGATACGCAGTATTTT. Protein sequence: CSARGPAGTADTQYF.

The chain employs TRBV6-5 and TRBJ2-3, with 8 nucleotides matching TRBD2. After removal of 0 bases from V and 2 bases from J, the junction contained 10 bases not matched to a gene. Germline loops: CDR1 MNHEY, CDR2 SVGAGI. The CDR3 runs 18 residues. The CDR3 region is CASSYSKWRGDITDTQYF. The CDR3 DNA sequence: TGTGCCAGCAGTTACTCGAAGTGGCGGGGGGATATCACAGATACGCAGTATTTT.

This clonotype came up a few times. V gene TRBV20-1 combines with J gene TRBJ1-5, with 7 bases identical to TRBD1. Germline-derived CDR1 and CDR2 are DFQATT and SNEGSKA (reference sequence). There are 14 residues in the CDR3. Germline trimming cut 5 bases from V and 6 bases from J; bases unmatched to any gene: 10. This chain's CDR3 is CSASRTGGAQPQHF. The CDR3 DNA reads TGCAGTGCTTCTCGGACAGGTGGGGCTCAGCCCCAGCATTTT.

This sequence joins TRBV7-9 and TRBJ2-3; D remains unclear. The CDR3 contains 15 residues. Trimming stripped 7 bases from V and 1 base from J, with 15 bases between. Germline V lookup: CDR1 SEHNR, CDR2 FQNEAQ (reference sequence). In nucleotides, the CDR3 is TGTGCCAGCACCCTAGGCGACTGGGGCACAGATACGCAGTATTTT. Translating gives CASTLGDWGTDTQYF.

This clonotype occurred a few times. V is TRBV5-1 and J is TRBJ2-2; D is possibly TRBD1 or TRBD2 (7 bases each). CDR3 length: 16 amino acids. Germline V gives CDR1 SGHRS, CDR2 YFSETQ. V lost 4 bases and J 5 bases, leaving 18 bases between the germline ends. The CDR3 spells CASSPQGGLSTGELFF. In DNA form, the CDR3 reads TGCGCCAGCAGCCCCCAGGGGGGGCTAAGTACCGGGGAGCTGTTTTTT.

This clonotype was found a few times. The V gene is TRBV9, the J gene TRBJ2-3; 12 nucleotides match TRBD2. Germline V gives CDR1 SGDLS, CDR2 YYNGEE. V lost 3 bases to trimming and J lost 5 bases; unmatched junction nucleotides: 7. The CDR3 covers 16 residues. CDR3 DNA: TGTGCCAGCAGCGCTTCTCTAGCGGGGGGGCGAGATACGCAGTATTTT. The encoded protein is CASSASLAGGRDTQYF.

This clonotype appeared a few times. V and J are TRBV12-3 or TRBV12-4 and TRBJ1-5; the D is unclear. Trimming pared 3 bases from V and 5 bases from J, leaving 5 bases between. This CDR3 spans 12 amino acids. The CDR3 region has the DNA TGTGCCAGCAGTTTTCCTGATCAGCCCCAGCATTTT. Its protein is CASSFPDQPQHF.

This clonotype was seen only a few times. This rearrangement joins TRBV11-3 to TRBJ2-2, with 7 positions matching TRBD2. Germline V gene data show CDR1 as SGHNT and CDR2 as YENEEA. The CDR3 has 15 amino acids. With 8 bases clipped from V and 2 bases from J, the junction kept 8 bases outside the gene matches. CDR3 bases: TGTGCCAGCCAGGTCGCGGGGGATAACACCGGGGAGCTGTTTTTT. Amino acids: CASQVAGDNTGELFF.

This clonotype was seen a handful of times. This rearrangement joins TRBV11-2 to TRBJ1-2; weak D call: TRBD1 (5 bases). Trimming shortened V by 6 bases and J by 5 bases, and 19 bases separated the two germline ends. The CDR3 contains 15 residues. Per germline, CDR1 SGHAT and CDR2 FQNNGV. CDR3 loop: CASSSTRQTRYGYTF. DNA of the CDR3: TGTGCCAGCAGTTCCACCCGACAGACCCGTTATGGCTACACCTTC.

In this sample, this clonotype turned up many times. The chain couples TRBV9 to TRBJ2-5, with 9 bases lining up with TRBD1. Trimming at V came to 0 bases and at J to 2 bases, leaving 11 bases not matched to a gene. Looked up from germline, CDR1 is SGDLS and CDR2 is YYNGEE. This CDR3 comprises 18 residues. In DNA form, the CDR3 reads TGTGCCAGCAGCGTAGCTTCCGGGACAGGGTCGGGGCAAGAGACCCAGTACTTC. Translation: CASSVASGTGSGQETQYF.

A few counts support this clonotype. The chain recombines TRBV7-9 with TRBJ2-1; TRBD2 aligns across 13 bases. The germline V gene has CDR1 SEHNR and CDR2 FQNEAQ (reference sequence). Trimming cost V 5 bases and J 8 bases; bases outside gene matches: 12. CDR3 length: 17 residues. The CDR3, as DNA: TGTGCCAGCAGCCGAGGACTAGCGGGGGAAATTGTGTATGAGCAGTTCTTC. It yields the protein CASSRGLAGEIVYEQFF.

There are many counts of this clonotype. The chain recombines TRBV12-3 or TRBV12-4 with TRBJ2-3, with D possibly being TRBD2 (6 bases). The V gene lost 3 bases and the J gene lost 3 bases, with 13 bases spanning the gap. The length of the CDR3 is 15 residues. Written as DNA, the CDR3 is TGTGCCAGCAGTTTGGACGGGGGAGCGACAGATACGCAGTATTTT. Protein product: CASSLDGGATDTQYF.

This clonotype was observed at least ten times. The junction departs from the called germline gene at one end, perhaps through a read error. The chain uses TRBV12-3 or TRBV12-4 and TRBJ2-7, with D unresolved. The CDR3 length is 11 residues. CDR3 nucleotides: TGTGCCAGCAGCTTAGGCTACGAGCAGTACTTC. It is translated as CASSLGYEQYF.

The chain joins TRBV4-2 to TRBJ2-3; D is possibly TRBD2 (7 bases). The CDR3 extends over 17 amino acids. V dropped 3 bases and J dropped 2 bases, with 18 bases sitting between them. Germline CDR1 is LGHNA and CDR2 is YNFKEQ. CDR3 bases: TGTGCCAGCAGCCATGGCGGGGGCGACCTCTACACAGATACGCAGTATTTT. This codes for CASSHGGGDLYTDTQYF.